This T cell receptor (beta chain) appears in the sequencing data of a study of blood T cell repertoires in COVID-19. Study-level background: The United States, Italy and Spain were the sources of the acute and convalescent COVID-19 samples.

The repertoire was sequenced with immunoSEQ multiplex PCR; TCRdb's copy has only in-frame clones and lacks some. The data hold approximately 150,000 clones, with roughly 90% observed a single time. CDR3 size: 16 residues. V was clipped by 5 bases and J by 0 bases, with 14 bases between them. Germline-derived CDR1 and CDR2 are SGHTA and FQGNSA. The TCR was taken from a human donor with COVID-19, enrolled during active disease. The donor label of this sample is uncertain. Sequenced sample: peripheral blood. The chain employs TRBV7-2 and TRBJ1-5, with D possibly matching TRBD1 (6 bases). As DNA, the CDR3 is TGTGCCAGCAGCGCCAGTGGGACACGTAGCAATCAGCCCCAGCATTTT. Amino acid sequence: CASSASGTRSNQPQHF.